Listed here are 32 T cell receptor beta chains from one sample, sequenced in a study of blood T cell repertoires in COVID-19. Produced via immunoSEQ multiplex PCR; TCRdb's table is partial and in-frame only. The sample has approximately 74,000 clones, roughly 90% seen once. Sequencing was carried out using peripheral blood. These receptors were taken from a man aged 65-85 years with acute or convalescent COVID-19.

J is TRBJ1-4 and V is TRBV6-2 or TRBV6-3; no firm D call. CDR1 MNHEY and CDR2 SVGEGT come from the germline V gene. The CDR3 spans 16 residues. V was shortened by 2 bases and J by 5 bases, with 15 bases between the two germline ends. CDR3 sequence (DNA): TGTGCCAGCAGTTACATGCCGCGGCAGATAAATGAAAAACTGTTTTTT. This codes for CASSYMPRQINEKLFF.

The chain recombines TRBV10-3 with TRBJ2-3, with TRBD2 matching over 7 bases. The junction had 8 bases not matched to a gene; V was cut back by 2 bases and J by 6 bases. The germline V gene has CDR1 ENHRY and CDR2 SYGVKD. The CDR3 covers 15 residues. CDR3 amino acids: CAISEGGGSGDTQYF. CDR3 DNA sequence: TGTGCCATCAGTGAGGGTGGTGGTAGCGGGGATACGCAGTATTTT.

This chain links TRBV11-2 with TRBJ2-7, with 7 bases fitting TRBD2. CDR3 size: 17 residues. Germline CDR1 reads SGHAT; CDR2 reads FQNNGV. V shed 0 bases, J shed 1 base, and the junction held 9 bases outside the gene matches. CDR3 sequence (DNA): TGTGCCAGCAGCTTAGATTCTTTCCTAGCGGAGTCCTACGAGCAGTACTTC. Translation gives CASSLDSFLAESYEQYF.

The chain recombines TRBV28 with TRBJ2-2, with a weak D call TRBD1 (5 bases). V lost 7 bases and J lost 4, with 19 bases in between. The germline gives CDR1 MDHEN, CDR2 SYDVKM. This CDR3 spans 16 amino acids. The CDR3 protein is CASTPAGQTFTGELFF. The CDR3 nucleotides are TGTGCCAGCACCCCGGCAGGACAAACTTTCACCGGGGAGCTGTTTTTT.

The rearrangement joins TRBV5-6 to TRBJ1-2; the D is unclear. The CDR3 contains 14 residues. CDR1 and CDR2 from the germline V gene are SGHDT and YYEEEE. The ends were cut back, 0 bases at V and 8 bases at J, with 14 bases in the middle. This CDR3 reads CASSLVGLVAGYTF. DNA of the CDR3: TGTGCCAGCAGCTTGGTCGGACTTGTCGCGGGCTACACCTTC.

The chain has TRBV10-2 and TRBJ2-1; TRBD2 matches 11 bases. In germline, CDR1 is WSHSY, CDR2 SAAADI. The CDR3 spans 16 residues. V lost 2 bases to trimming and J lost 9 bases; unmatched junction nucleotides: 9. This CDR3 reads CASSETSGRSSAEQFF. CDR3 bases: TGCGCCAGCAGTGAGACTAGCGGGAGATCTTCGGCTGAGCAGTTCTTC.

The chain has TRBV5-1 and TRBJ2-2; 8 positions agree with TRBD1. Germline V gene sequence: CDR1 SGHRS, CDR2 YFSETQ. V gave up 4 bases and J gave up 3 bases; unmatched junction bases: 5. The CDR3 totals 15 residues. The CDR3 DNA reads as TGCGCCAGCAGCCCGCAGGGGGCTGACACCGGGGAGCTGTTTTTT. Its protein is CASSPQGADTGELFF. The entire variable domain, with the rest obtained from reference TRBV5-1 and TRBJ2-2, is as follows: KAGVTQTPRYLIKTRGQQVTLSCSPISGHRSVSWYQQTPGQGLQFLFEYFSETQRNKGNFPGRFSGRQFSNSRSEMNVSTLELGDSALYLCASSPQGADTGELFFGEGSRLTVL.

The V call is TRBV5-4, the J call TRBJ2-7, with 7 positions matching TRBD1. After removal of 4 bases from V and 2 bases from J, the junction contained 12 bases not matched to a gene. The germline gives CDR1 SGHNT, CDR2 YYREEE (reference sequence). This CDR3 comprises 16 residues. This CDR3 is CASSPNAGTAAYEQYF. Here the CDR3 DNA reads TGTGCCAGCAGCCCCAACGCCGGGACAGCAGCCTACGAGCAGTACTTC.

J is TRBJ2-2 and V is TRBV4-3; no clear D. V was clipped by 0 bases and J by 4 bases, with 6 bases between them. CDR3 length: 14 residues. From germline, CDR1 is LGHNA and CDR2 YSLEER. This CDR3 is CASSQDFLTGELFF. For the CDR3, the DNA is TGCGCCAGCAGCCAAGACTTCCTCACCGGGGAGCTGTTTTTT.

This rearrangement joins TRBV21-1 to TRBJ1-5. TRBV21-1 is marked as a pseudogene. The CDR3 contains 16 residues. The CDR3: CASSFKRCGNNQPQHF. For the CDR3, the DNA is TGTGCCAGCAGCTTCAAGAGGTGCGGGAACAATCAGCCCCAGCATTTT.

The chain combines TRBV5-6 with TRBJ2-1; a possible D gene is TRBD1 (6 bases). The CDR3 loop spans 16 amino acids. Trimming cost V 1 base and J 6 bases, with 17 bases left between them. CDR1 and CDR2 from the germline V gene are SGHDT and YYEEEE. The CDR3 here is CASSLRLTGAGNEQFF. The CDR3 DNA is TGTGCCAGCAGCTTGCGGCTGACAGGAGCTGGCAATGAGCAGTTCTTC.

CDR3 sequence (DNA): TGTGCCAGCAGCTTGGGAGGGGGTCTCGGGGCCAACGTCCTGACTTTC. The encoded protein is CASSLGGGLGANVLTF. The rearrangement joins TRBV5-4 to TRBJ2-6; D is possibly TRBD1 (6 bases). Per the germline V gene, CDR1 is SGHNT and CDR2 is YYREEE (reference sequence). This CDR3 is built from 16 residues. V gave up 0 bases and J gave up 4 bases, with 11 bases separating them.

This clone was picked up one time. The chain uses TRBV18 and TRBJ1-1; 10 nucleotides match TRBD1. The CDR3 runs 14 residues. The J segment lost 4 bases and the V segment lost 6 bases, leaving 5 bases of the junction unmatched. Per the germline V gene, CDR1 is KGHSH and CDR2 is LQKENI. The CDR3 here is CASSKDRGGTEAFF. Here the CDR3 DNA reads TGTGCCAGCTCGAAGGACAGGGGGGGCACTGAAGCTTTCTTT.

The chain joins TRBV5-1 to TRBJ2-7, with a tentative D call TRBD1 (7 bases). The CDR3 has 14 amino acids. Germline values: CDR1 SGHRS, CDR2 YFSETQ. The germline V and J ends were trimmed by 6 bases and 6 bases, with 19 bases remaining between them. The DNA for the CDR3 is TGCGCCAGCAACCCGGACAGGCCCGGGGGCGAGCAGTACTTC. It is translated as CASNPDRPGGEQYF.

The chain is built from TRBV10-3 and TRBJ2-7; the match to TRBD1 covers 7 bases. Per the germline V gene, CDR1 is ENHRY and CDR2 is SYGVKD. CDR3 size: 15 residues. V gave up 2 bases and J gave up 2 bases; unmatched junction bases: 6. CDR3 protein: CAISEEGAPPYEQYF. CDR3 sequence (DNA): TGTGCCATCAGTGAGGAGGGGGCGCCCCCCTACGAGCAGTACTTC.

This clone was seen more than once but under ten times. The CDR3 nucleotides read TGTGCCATCAGAACCGCAGGGGGTTCATCACCCCTCCACTTT. This gives the protein CAIRTAGGSSPLHF. This rearrangement joins TRBV10-3 to TRBJ1-6; 7 nucleotides align to TRBD1. Looked up from germline, CDR1 is ENHRY and CDR2 is SYGVKD. V shed 6 bases, J shed 10 bases, and the junction held 9 bases outside the gene matches. The CDR3 is 14 amino acids.

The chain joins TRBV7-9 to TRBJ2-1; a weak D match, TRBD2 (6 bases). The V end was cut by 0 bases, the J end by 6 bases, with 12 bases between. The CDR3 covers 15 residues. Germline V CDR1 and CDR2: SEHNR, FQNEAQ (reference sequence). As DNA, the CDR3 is TGTGCCAGCAGCTTAGCGGCGGGATCGGGCAATGAGCAGTTCTTC. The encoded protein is CASSLAAGSGNEQFF.

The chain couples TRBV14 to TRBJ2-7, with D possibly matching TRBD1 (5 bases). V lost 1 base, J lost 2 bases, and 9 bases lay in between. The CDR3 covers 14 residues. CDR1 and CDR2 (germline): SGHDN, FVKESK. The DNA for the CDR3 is TGTGCCAGCAGCCAAGTCCAGGGTCCCTACGAGCAGTACTTC. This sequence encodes CASSQVQGPYEQYF.

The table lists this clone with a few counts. This chain's CDR3 is CSVEDPGTSYGYTF. CDR3 DNA sequence: TGCAGCGTTGAAGATCCCGGGACAAGCTATGGCTACACCTTC. V gene TRBV29-1 combines with J gene TRBJ1-2, with D possibly being TRBD1 (6 bases). V dropped 0 bases and J dropped 4 bases, with 12 bases sitting between them. CDR1 is SQVTM and CDR2 is ANQGSEA in the germline V gene. The CDR3 loop spans 14 amino acids.

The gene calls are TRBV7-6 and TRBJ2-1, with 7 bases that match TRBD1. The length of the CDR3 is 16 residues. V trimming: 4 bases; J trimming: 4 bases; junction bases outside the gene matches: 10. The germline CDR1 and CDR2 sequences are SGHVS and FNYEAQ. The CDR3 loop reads CASSSRQGDRYNEQFF. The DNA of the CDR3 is TGTGCCAGCAGCTCCCGACAGGGAGATCGGTACAATGAGCAGTTCTTC.

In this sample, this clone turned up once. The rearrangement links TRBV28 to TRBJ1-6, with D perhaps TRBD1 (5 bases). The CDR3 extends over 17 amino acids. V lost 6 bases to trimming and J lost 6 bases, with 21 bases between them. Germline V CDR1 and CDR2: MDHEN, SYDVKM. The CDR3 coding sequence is TGTGCCAGCAGCCTACTTCGGGGGGAGGGGTCTAATTCACCCCTCCACTTT. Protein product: CASSLLRGEGSNSPLHF.

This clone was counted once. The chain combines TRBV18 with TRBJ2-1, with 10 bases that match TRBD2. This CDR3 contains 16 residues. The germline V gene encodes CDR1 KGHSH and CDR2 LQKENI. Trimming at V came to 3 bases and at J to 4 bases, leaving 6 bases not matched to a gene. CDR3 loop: CASSPEAGGLYNEQFF. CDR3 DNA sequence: TGTGCCAGCTCACCCGAAGCGGGGGGGCTTTACAATGAGCAGTTCTTC.

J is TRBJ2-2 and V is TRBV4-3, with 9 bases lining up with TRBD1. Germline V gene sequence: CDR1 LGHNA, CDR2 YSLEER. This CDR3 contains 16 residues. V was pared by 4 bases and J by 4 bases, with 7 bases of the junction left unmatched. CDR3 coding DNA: TGCGCCAGCAGCCCCGCCGGGACAGGGCTCACCGGGGAGCTGTTTTTT. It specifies CASSPAGTGLTGELFF.

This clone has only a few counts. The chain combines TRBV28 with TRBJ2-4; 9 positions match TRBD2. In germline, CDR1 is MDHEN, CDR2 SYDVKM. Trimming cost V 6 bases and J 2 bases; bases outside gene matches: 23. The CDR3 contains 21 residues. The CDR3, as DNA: TGTGCCAGCAGCCCCCCTGGAAGGCTAGCGGGGCTGGCGGTTTCCAAAAACATTCAGTACTTC. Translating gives CASSPPGRLAGLAVSKNIQYF. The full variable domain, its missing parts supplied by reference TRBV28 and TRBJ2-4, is DVKVTQSSRYLVKRTGEKVFLECVQDMDHENMFWYRQDPGLGLRLIYFSYDVKMKEKGDIPEGYSVSREKKERFSLILESASTNQTSMYLCASSPPGRLAGLAVSKNIQYFGAGTRLSVL.

The CDR3 sequence is CATSRDRRGANEQYF. As DNA, the CDR3 is TGTGCCACCAGCAGAGATCGTCGGGGGGCGAACGAGCAGTACTTC. The genes are TRBV15 and TRBJ2-7; possibly TRBD2 for D (7 bases). V lost 0 bases and J lost 5, with 14 bases in between. Germline assignment: CDR1 LNHNV and CDR2 YYDKDF (reference sequence). The CDR3 spans 15 residues.

The CDR3: CASSRGDRDSNEQFF. CDR3 DNA sequence: TGCGCCAGCAGCAGGGGGGACAGGGATAGCAATGAGCAGTTCTTC. The V call is TRBV5-1, the J call TRBJ2-1; 9 nucleotides line up with TRBD1. This CDR3 region has 15 residues. The germline V gene encodes CDR1 SGHRS and CDR2 YFSETQ. V was clipped by 4 bases and J by 6 bases; unmatched bases: 8.

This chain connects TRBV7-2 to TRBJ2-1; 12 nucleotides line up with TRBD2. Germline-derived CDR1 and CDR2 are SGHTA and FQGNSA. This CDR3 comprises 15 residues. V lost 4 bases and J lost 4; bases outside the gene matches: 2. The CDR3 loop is CASSSSGRAYNEQFF. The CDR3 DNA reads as TGTGCCAGCAGCTCTAGCGGGAGGGCATACAATGAGCAGTTCTTC.

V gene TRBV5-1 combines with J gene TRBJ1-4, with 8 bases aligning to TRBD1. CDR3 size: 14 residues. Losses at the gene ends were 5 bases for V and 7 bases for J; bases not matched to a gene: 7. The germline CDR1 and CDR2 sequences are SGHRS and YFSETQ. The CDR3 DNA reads TGCGCCAGCAGGGTGACAGGGGAGGGTGAAAAACTGTTTTTT. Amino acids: CASRVTGEGEKLFF.

The CDR3 sequence: CASSVAGAGNTEAFF. CDR3 nucleotide sequence: TGTGCCAGCAGCGTAGCGGGTGCGGGGAACACTGAAGCTTTCTTT. V and J are TRBV9 and TRBJ1-1; no definite D call. This CDR3 is 15 amino acids long. Germline V CDR1 and CDR2: SGDLS, YYNGEE. Between the trimmed V and J ends, which lost 0 bases and 1 base, there was a span of 10 bases.

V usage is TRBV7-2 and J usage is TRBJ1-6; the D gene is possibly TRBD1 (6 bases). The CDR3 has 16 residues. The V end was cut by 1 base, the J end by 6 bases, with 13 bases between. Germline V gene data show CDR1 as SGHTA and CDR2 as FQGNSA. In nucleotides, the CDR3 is TGTGCCAGCAGCTTAGTGGGTGGGGGCCTTAATTCACCCCTCCACTTT. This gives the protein CASSLVGGGLNSPLHF. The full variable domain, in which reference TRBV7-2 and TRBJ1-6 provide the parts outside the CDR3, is GAGVSQSPSNKVTEKGKDVELRCDPISGHTALYWYRQSLGQGLEFLIYFQGNSAPDKSGLPSDRFSAERTGGSVSTLTIQRTQQEDSAVYLCASSLVGGGLNSPLHFGNGTRLTVT.

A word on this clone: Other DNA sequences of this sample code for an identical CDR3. CDR3 amino acids: CASSVGDYRSSYNEQFF. Here the CDR3 DNA reads TGTGCCAGCAGCGTAGGGGACTATCGGAGCTCCTACAATGAGCAGTTCTTC. This chain links TRBV9 with TRBJ2-1; 7 bases match TRBD2. The CDR3 contains 17 residues. V was pared by 0 bases and J by 0 bases, with 6 bases of the junction left unmatched. The germline V gene has CDR1 SGDLS and CDR2 YYNGEE.

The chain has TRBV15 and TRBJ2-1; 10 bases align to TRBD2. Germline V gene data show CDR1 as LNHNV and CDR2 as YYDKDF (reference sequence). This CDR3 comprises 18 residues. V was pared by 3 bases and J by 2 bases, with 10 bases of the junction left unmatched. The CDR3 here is CATSSQPLTSGPYNEQFF. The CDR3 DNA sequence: TGTGCCACCAGCAGCCAGCCGCTGACTAGCGGGCCCTACAATGAGCAGTTCTTC.